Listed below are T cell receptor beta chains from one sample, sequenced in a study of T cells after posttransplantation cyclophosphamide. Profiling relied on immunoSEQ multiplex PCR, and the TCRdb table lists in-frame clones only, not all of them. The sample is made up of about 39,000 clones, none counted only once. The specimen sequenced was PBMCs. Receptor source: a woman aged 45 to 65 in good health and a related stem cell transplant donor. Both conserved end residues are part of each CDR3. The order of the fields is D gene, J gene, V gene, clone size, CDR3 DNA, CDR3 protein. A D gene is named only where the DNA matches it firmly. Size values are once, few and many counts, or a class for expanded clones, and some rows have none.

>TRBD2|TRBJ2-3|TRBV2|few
TGTGCCAGCAGACAAGGGCGGGGGTACACAGATACGCAGTATTTT
CASRQGRGYTDTQYF
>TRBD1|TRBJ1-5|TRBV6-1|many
TGTGCCAGCAGTGCCCCACAGGGGGCCTATAGCAATCAGCCCCAGCATTTT
CASSAPQGAYSNQPQHF
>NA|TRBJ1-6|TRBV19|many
TGTGCCAGTAGTATCGGGGGGAGCTCCTATAATTCACCCCTCCACTTT
CASSIGGSSYNSPLHF
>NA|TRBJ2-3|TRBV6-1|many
TGTGCCAGCAGGCGGGACGGTACGGGGACAGATACGCAGTATTTT
CASRRDGTGTDTQYF
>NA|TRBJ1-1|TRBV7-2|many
TGTGCCAGCAGCTTCGGACCCCGGGGAAACACTGAAGCTTTCTTT
CASSFGPRGNTEAFF
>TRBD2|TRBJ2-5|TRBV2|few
TGTGCCAGCAGTGCTTCGGGGGGGAAAGAGACCCAGTACTTC
CASSASGGKETQYF
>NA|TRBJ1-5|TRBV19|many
TGTGCCAGTAGTATTAAGAGGAATCAGCCCCAGCATTTT
CASSIKRNQPQHF
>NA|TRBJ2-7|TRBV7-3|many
TGTGCCAGCACCTCCGGCGACAGACTTAGGCGCGAGCAGTACTTC
CASTSGDRLRREQYF
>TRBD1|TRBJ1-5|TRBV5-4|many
TGTGCCAGCAGCGCGGACAGGGCCAATCAGCCCCAGCATTTT
CASSADRANQPQHF
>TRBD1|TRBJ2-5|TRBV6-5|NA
TGTGCCAGCAGTTGGGACAGGGGAAAAGAGACCCAGTACTTC
CASSWDRGKETQYF
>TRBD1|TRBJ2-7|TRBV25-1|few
TGTGCCAGCAGTGACGGTACAGGGGAGTACGAGCAGTACTTC
CASSDGTGEYEQYF
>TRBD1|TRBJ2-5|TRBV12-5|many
TGTGCTAGTGCGGGGACAGGGGAGACCCAGTACTTC
CASAGTGETQYF
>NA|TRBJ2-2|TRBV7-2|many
TGTGCCAGCAGCCCTCGACAGGACACCGGGGAGCTGTTTTTT
CASSPRQDTGELFF
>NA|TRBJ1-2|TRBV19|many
TGTGCCAGTAGTAAAGGGGATATTACCTCTAACTATGGCTACACCTTC
CASSKGDITSNYGYTF
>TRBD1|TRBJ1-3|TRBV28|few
TGTGCCAGCAGTTTAAAGGGGGCGCTTGGGGACACCATATATTTT
CASSLKGALGDTIYF
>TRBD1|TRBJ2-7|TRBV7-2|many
TGTGCCAGCAGCTTTCAACAGGGGTCTGCCTACGAGCAGTACTTC
CASSFQQGSAYEQYF